The next 6 T cell receptor beta chains were all read from a single sample in a study of T cell responses to AZD1222 COVID-19 vaccine. Libraries were prepared by immunoSEQ multiplex PCR; TCRdb keeps only in-frame clonotypes and omits some of them. The table has 50,000 to 70,000 clones, roughly 85% seen once. The sequencing here drew on peripheral blood, taken on day 0 of MenACWY control vaccination. The origin of the receptors is an adult in good health.

This clone has more than one count but fewer than ten. The chain couples TRBV11-3 to TRBJ1-1; D uncertain. The CDR3 totals 14 residues. Germline assignment: CDR1 SGHNT and CDR2 YENEEA. The V end lost 4 bases, the J end lost 7 bases, and 16 bases lay between the germline ends. CDR3 amino acids: CASSYTSGRNEAFF. The CDR3 region has the DNA TGTGCCAGCAGCTACACCTCCGGGAGAAATGAAGCTTTCTTT.

The CDR3: CASSLNRGRADTQYF. Written as DNA, the CDR3 is TGTGCCAGCAGCTTGAACAGGGGGCGGGCAGATACGCAGTATTTT. This sequence joins TRBV7-6 and TRBJ2-3; 9 positions match TRBD1. The junction had 5 bases not matched to a gene; V was cut back by 3 bases and J by 4 bases. The CDR3 extends over 15 amino acids. Looked up from germline, CDR1 is SGHVS and CDR2 is FNYEAQ.

On this clone itself: This sample also contains other DNA sequences that code for the same CDR3. The chain joins TRBV28 to TRBJ2-3; no definite D call. Per germline, CDR1 MDHEN and CDR2 SYDVKM. The CDR3 spans 14 residues. The V end lost 5 bases, the J end lost 0 bases, and 9 bases lay between the germline ends. CDR3 in DNA: TGTGCCAGCAGTCCCCTTACAAGCACAGATACGCAGTATTTT. It translates to CASSPLTSTDTQYF. Filled out from reference TRBV28 and TRBJ2-3, the complete variable domain reads DVKVTQSSRYLVKRTGEKVFLECVQDMDHENMFWYRQDPGLGLRLIYFSYDVKMKEKGDIPEGYSVSREKKERFSLILESASTNQTSMYLCASSPLTSTDTQYFGPGTRLTVL.

J is TRBJ2-5 and V is TRBV4-1; a possible D gene is TRBD1 (6 bases). Per germline, CDR1 MGHRA and CDR2 YSYEKL. Between the trimmed V and J ends, which lost 4 bases and 2 bases, there was a span of 11 bases. The CDR3 contains 14 residues. CDR3 DNA: TGCGCCAGCAGCCCTCGGACAGTACAAGAGACCCAGTACTTC. It translates to CASSPRTVQETQYF.

The chain links TRBV29-1 to TRBJ2-5; D possibly matches TRBD1 or TRBD2 (7 bases each). The germline CDR1 and CDR2 sequences are SQVTM and ANQGSEA. The CDR3 sequence is 12 residues long. The V gene lost 8 bases and the J gene lost 5 bases, with 15 bases spanning the gap. As DNA, the CDR3 is TGCAGCATTGTCAGGGGGGGGGAGACCCAGTACTTC. Translated: CSIVRGGETQYF.

The chain combines TRBV15 with TRBJ2-6, with 9 bases matching TRBD1. Germline CDR1 is LNHNV and CDR2 is YYDKDF (reference sequence). The ends lost 1 base at V and 0 bases at J; junction bases unmatched: 13. The CDR3 has 21 residues. The CDR3 spells CATSRGAGQGHRRSGANVLTF. The CDR3 DNA follows: TGTGCCACCAGCAGAGGGGCGGGACAGGGTCACCGACGCTCTGGGGCCAACGTCCTGACTTTC.